Listed below are T cell receptor beta chains from one sample, sequenced in a study of shared T cell receptors in the human thymus. Clones were sequenced by immunoSEQ multiplex PCR, and TCRdb holds only the in-frame ones, with some missing. Of about 380,000 clones in the sample, roughly 94% were seen once. Sequencing used thymocytes. Every receptor here comes from a human donor. The CDR3 runs from the conserved cysteine through the conserved F or W. The D gene is left open where the match is weak. Where a row states a size, it is once, few, many or the class of an expanded clone; other rows omit it.

>TRBV21-1|TRBJ2-1|-|-
TGTGCCAGCAGCAACCGATACAATGAGCAGTTCTTC
CASSNRYNEQFF
>TRBV28|TRBJ1-5|TRBD1|few
TGTGCCAGCAGACTTATGGGGGGAAGGGGGCTAGATCAGCCCCAGCATTTT
CASRLMGGRGLDQPQHF
>TRBV15|TRBJ2-7|-|-
TGTGCCACCAGCAGAGACCGTCAGGACCTACCGAAGGGCGAGCAGTACTTC
CATSRDRQDLPKGEQYF
>TRBV28|TRBJ2-1|TRBD2|-
TGTGCCAGCAGTCCCCCGGGACTAGCGGGAGGCTATAATGGTAATGAGCAGTTCTTC
CASSPPGLAGGYNGNEQFF
>TRBV4-3|TRBJ2-5|-|-
TGCGCCAGCAGCCCGGGAGAGTACCAAGAGACCCAGTACTTC
CASSPGEYQETQYF
>TRBV21-1|TRBJ2-4|-|-
TGTGCCAGCAGCAAAGCAGGACAAGTAGCCAAAAACATTCAGTACTTC
CASSKAGQVAKNIQYF
>TRBV30|TRBJ2-3|-|-
TGTGCCTGGAGTGTAAGGCCAGGGAGATTCGGCGGCCCATTCACAGATACGCAGTATTTT
CAWSVRPGRFGGPFTDTQYF
>TRBV12-5|TRBJ2-7|-|-
TGTGCTAGTGTTTTGGTTGAAGGTGCCTACGAGCAGTACTTC
CASVLVEGAYEQYF
>TRBV7-3|TRBJ2-3|-|-
TGTGCCAGCAGCTTAAGGTCTGAGGGGCAAAACCTTAGCACAGATACGCAGTATTTT
CASSLRSEGQNLSTDTQYF
>TRBV4-3|TRBJ2-6|-|-
TGCGCCAGCAGCCCCCTACTGGACAGATTGTCTGGGGCCAACGTCCTGACTTTC
CASSPLLDRLSGANVLTF
>TRBV5-1|TRBJ1-2|-|-
TGCGCCAGCAGCTTGAGGGGTAACTATGGCTACACCTTC
CASSLRGNYGYTF
>TRBV5-6|TRBJ2-7|-|-
TGTGCCTTCGGGGGCTGCGAGCAGTACTTC
CAFGGCEQYF
>TRBV27|TRBJ2-5|-|-
TGTGCCGCGAGAGTACAGGGAGGAGAGACCCAGTACTTC
CAARVQGGETQYF
>TRBV12-5|TRBJ1-2|TRBD1|-
TGTGCTAGTGGTTCAGGGGACAGGGGGGATGACTATGGCTACACCTTC
CASGSGDRGDDYGYTF
>TRBV7-9|TRBJ2-7|TRBD2|-
TGTGCCAGCAGCTCCCTTAGCGGGAGGCGGGACGAGCAGTACTTC
CASSSLSGRRDEQYF
>TRBV18|TRBJ2-1|TRBD2|-
TGTGCCAGCTCACCCCTCGGACTAGCGGGAGCCCTGGGCTATGAGCAGTTCTTC
CASSPLGLAGALGYEQFF
>TRBV6-4|TRBJ2-3|-|-
TGTGCCACCTTGCCTCCCGGGGGAGATACGCAGTATTTT
CATLPPGGDTQYF
>TRBV27|TRBJ2-7|TRBD1|-
TGTGCCAGCTTTACAACCCGGGACAGGGATATCGAGCAGTACTTC
CASFTTRDRDIEQYF
>TRBV7-8|TRBJ2-5|TRBD2|-
TGTGCCAGCAGCTTAGCTTCTCTAGCGGGCCCCCAAGAGACCCAGTACTTC
CASSLASLAGPQETQYF
>TRBV5-6|TRBJ2-5|-|once
TGTGCCAGCAGCTCCCCCGCTGGGGCAGGAAGAAAACAAGAGACCCAGTACTTC
CASSSPAGAGRKQETQYF
>TRBV21-1|TRBJ1-2|-|once
TGTGCCAGCGAGGGCAGGGGCCGGGATGGCTACACCTTC
CASEGRGRDGYTF
>TRBV19|TRBJ2-5|-|-
TGTGCCAGTACCCCAGGAGGAGGGGGGGGAGGCAACCAAGAGACCCAGTACTTC
CASTPGGGGGGNQETQYF
>TRBV30|TRBJ2-3|-|-
TGTGCCTACCGGGACTGCGGAACAGATACGCAGTATTTT
CAYRDCGTDTQYF
>TRBV27|TRBJ1-1|TRBD1|-
TGTGCCAGCAGTTTATGGGGACAGGCGACCGCTGAAGCTTTCTTT
CASSLWGQATAEAFF
>TRBV13|TRBJ1-2|TRBD1|-
TGTGCCAGCAGCTCTCCCGGACAGGGAGAGTGGTATGGCTACACCTTC
CASSSPGQGEWYGYTF
>TRBV11-2|TRBJ2-2|-|-
TGTGCCAGCAGCTTAGCCACAAGGTCCCGGGAGCTGTTTTTT
CASSLATRSRELFF
>TRBV2|TRBJ1-1|TRBD1|-
TGTGCCAGCAGAGCGGACAGGGGGAACACTGAAGCTTTCTTT
CASRADRGNTEAFF
>TRBV27|TRBJ1-1|TRBD1|-
TGTGCCAGCAGTTTTGACAGGGGGTCGAACACTGAAGCTTTCTTT
CASSFDRGSNTEAFF